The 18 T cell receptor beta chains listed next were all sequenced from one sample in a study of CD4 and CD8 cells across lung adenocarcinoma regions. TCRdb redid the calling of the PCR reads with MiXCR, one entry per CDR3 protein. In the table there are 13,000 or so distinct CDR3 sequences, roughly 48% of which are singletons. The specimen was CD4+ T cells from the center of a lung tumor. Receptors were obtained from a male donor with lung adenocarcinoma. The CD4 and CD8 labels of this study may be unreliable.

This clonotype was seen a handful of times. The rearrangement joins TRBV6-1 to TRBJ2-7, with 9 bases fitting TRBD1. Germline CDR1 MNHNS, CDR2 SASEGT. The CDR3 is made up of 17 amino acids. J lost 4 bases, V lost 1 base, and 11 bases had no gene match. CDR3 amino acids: CASSEELPGQGQYEQYF. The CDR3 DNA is TGTGCCAGCAGTGAAGAGCTTCCGGGACAGGGACAATACGAGCAGTACTTC.

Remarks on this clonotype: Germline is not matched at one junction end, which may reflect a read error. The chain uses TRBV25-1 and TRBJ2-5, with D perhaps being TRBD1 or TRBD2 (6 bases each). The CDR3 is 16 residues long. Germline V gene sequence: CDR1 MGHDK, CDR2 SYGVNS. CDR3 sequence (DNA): TGTGCCAGCGGGGAATTGGGGGGCCCGGACAAAGAGACGCAGTACTTT. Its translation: CASGELGGPDKETQYF.

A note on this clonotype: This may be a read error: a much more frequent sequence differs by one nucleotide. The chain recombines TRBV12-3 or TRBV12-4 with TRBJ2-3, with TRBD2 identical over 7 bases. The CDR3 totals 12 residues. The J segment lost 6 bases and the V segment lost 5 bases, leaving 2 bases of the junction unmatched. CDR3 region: CASSRGDDTQYF. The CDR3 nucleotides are TGTGCCAGCAGTCGGGGGGACGATACGCAGTATTTT.

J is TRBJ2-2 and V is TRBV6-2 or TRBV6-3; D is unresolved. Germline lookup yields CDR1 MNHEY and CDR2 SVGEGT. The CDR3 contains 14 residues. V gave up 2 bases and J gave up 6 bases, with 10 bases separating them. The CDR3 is CASSYNPLPGELFF. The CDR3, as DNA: TGTGCCAGCAGTTACAATCCCCTTCCCGGGGAGCTGTTTTTT.

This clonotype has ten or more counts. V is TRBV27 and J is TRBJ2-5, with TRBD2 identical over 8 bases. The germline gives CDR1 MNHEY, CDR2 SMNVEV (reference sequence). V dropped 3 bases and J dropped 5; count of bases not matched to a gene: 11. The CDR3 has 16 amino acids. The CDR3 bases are TGTGCCAGCAGTTTCTCGCAGGCTACGGGGGGGGAGACCCAGTACTTC. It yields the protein CASSFSQATGGETQYF.

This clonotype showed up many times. CDR3 protein: CASSSRGDHLSGANVLTF. The CDR3 DNA sequence: TGTGCCAGCAGCTCTAGGGGGGACCACCTCTCTGGGGCCAACGTCCTGACTTTC. The chain links TRBV7-2 to TRBJ2-6; either TRBD1 or TRBD2 may fit D (6 bases each). The CDR3 loop spans 18 amino acids. Germline V CDR1 and CDR2: SGHTA, FQGNSA. V gave up 4 bases and J gave up 0 bases, with 16 bases separating them. The variable domain in full, completed from reference TRBV7-2 and TRBJ2-6, reads GAGVSQSPSNKVTEKGKDVELRCDPISGHTALYWYRQSLGQGLEFLIYFQGNSAPDKSGLPSDRFSAERTGGSVSTLTIQRTQQEDSAVYLCASSSRGDHLSGANVLTFGAGSRLTVL.

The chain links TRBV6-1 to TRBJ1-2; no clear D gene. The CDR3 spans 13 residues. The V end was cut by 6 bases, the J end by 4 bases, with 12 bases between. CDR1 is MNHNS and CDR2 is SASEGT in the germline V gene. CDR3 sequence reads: CASRDKDRYGYTF. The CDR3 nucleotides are TGTGCCAGCAGAGATAAGGACCGCTATGGCTACACCTTC.

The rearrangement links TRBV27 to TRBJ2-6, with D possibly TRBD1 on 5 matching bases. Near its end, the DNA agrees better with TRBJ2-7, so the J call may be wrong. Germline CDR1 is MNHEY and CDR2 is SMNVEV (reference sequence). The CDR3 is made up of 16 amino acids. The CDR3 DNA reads TGTGCCAGCAGCTCCGGACGCCTCTCTGGGGCCAACGTGCAGTACTTC. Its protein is CASSSGRLSGANVQYF.

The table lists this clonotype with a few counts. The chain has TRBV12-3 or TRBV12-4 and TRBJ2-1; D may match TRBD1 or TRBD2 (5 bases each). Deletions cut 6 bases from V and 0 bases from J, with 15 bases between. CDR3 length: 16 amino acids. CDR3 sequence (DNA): TGTGCCAGCAGGGAAACGGGGCAGAGCTCCTACAATGAGCAGTTCTTC. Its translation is CASRETGQSSYNEQFF.

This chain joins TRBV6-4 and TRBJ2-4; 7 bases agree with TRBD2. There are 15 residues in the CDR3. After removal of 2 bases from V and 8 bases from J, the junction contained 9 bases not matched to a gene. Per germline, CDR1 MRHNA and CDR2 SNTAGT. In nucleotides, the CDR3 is TGTGCCAGCAGTGACGGGCGCGGGAGTGAAGACATTCAGTACTTC. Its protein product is CASSDGRGSEDIQYF.

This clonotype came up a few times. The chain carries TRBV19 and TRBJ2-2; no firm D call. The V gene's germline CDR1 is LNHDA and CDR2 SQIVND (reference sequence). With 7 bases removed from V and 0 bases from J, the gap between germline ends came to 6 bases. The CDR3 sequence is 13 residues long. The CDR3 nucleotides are TGTGCCAGTATCGAGCCGAACACCGGGGAGCTGTTTTTT. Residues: CASIEPNTGELFF.

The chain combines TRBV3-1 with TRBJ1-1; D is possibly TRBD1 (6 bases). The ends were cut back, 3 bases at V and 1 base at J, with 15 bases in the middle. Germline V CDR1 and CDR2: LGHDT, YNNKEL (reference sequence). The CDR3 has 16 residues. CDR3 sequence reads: CASSQGPSTGNTEAFF. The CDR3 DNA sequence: TGTGCCAGCAGCCAGGGACCTTCGACAGGGAACACTGAAGCTTTCTTT.

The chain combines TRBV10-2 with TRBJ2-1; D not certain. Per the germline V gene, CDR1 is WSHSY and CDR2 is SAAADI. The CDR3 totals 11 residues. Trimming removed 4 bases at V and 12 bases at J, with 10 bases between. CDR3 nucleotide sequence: TGCGCCAGCAGTGGTCCGACGGGGCAGTTCTTC. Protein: CASSGPTGQFF.

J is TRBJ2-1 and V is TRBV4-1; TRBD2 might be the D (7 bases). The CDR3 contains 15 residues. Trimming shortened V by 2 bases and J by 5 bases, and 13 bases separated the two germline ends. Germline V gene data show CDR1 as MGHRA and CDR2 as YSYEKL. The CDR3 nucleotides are TGCGCCAGCAGCCAATACCAGCGGGACAACAATGAGCAGTTCTTC. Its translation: CASSQYQRDNNEQFF.

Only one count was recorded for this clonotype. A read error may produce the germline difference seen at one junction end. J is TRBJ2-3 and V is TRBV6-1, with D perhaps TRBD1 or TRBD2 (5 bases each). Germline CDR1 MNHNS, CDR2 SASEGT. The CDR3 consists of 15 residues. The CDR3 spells CASSRTRGATNTQYF. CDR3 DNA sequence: TGTGCCAGCAGCCGGACACGGGGAGCCACAAATACGCAGTATTTC.

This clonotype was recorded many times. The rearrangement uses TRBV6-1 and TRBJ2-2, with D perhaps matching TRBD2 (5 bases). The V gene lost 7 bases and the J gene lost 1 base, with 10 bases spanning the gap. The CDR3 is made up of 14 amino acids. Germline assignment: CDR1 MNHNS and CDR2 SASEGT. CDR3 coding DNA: TGTGCCAGCACCCCGGGGTGGAACACCGGGGAGCTGTTTTTT. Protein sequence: CASTPGWNTGELFF.

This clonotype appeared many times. The CDR3 is CASSHPRERSSYNEQFF. The CDR3 nucleotides are TGCGCCAGCAGCCACCCCCGGGAGCGCAGCTCCTACAATGAGCAGTTCTTC. The rearrangement links TRBV4-1 to TRBJ2-1, with D possibly TRBD2 on 6 matching bases. V gave up 3 bases and J gave up 0 bases, with 15 bases separating them. Germline V CDR1 and CDR2: MGHRA, YSYEKL. The CDR3 contains 17 residues.

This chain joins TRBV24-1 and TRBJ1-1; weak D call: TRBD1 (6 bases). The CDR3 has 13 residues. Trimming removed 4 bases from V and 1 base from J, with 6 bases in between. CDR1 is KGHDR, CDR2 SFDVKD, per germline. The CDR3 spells CATSEGANTEAFF. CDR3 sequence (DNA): TGTGCCACCAGTGAGGGGGCGAACACTGAAGCTTTCTTT.